The 22 T cell receptor beta chains in this list originate from one sample, sequenced in a study of post-analysis software for immune sequencing data. Findings and caveats of the study: Higher frequency in patients than in controls was seen for roughly five TRBV segments, with TRBV5-6, TRBV5-1 and TRBV20-1 among them.

TCR beta cDNA libraries included unique molecular identifiers. TCRdb analysed the PCR reads with MiXCR anew, one entry per CDR3 protein. The sample lists about 620,000 distinct CDR3 sequences, roughly two fifths occurring once. Their recognized antigens are unknown. The specimen sequenced was blood. The source of these receptors is a girl between 10 and 17 years old with multiple sclerosis.

V is TRBV3-1 and J is TRBJ2-7; a possible D gene is TRBD2 (5 bases). CDR1 and CDR2 from the germline V gene are LGHDT and YNNKEL (reference sequence). Trimming removed 2 bases at V and 6 bases at J, with 14 bases between. The CDR3 runs to 14 residues. CDR3 protein: CASSQTGLDCEQYF. As DNA, the CDR3 is TGTGCCAGCAGCCAAACCGGACTCGATTGCGAGCAGTACTTC.

In this sample, this clonotype turned up a few times. The V and J genes are TRBV20-1 and TRBJ2-7; either TRBD1 or TRBD2 may supply D (5 bases each). This CDR3 spans 15 amino acids. The V end was cut by 5 bases, the J end by 2 bases, with 19 bases between. From germline, CDR1 is DFQATT and CDR2 SNEGSKA (reference sequence). CDR3 sequence: CSALSSGTVTYEQYF. The CDR3 region has the DNA TGCAGTGCTCTCTCCTCCGGGACGGTGACCTACGAGCAGTACTTC.

On this clonotype: A much larger clone sits a single nucleotide away, making a read error possible. The gene calls are TRBV6-5 and TRBJ2-5; 8 nucleotides line up with TRBD1. With the DNA end fitting TRBJ2-7 better, the J assignment may be wrong. This CDR3 is built from 14 residues. Germline V gene data show CDR1 as MNHEY and CDR2 as SVGAGI. CDR3 residues: CASNPRAGGDEQYF. In DNA, the CDR3 is TGTGCCAGCAATCCCCGGGCAGGGGGCGACGAGCAGTACTTC.

The chain is built from TRBV20-1 and TRBJ2-5, with 9 bases identical to TRBD1. The tail of the sequence fits TRBJ2-7 better, so the J call may be wrong. CDR3 length: 15 residues. In germline, CDR1 is DFQATT, CDR2 SNEGSKA (reference sequence). CDR3 in amino acids: CSARGQGGGTYEQYF. CDR3 in DNA: TGCAGTGCTAGGGGACAGGGAGGGGGGACCTACGAGCAGTACTTC.

This clonotype was detected ten times or more. The chain couples TRBV7-2 to TRBJ2-3, with 7 bases matching TRBD2. Germline trimming cut 4 bases from V and 6 bases from J; bases unmatched to any gene: 10. This CDR3 comprises 15 residues. Germline CDR1 reads SGHTA; CDR2 reads FQGNSA. The CDR3 sequence: CASSSDGGGMDTQYF. The CDR3 region has the DNA TGTGCCAGCAGCTCTGACGGGGGAGGGATGGATACGCAGTATTTT.

The genes are TRBV5-1 and TRBJ2-5; no definite D call. The CDR3 sequence is 15 residues long. Trimming removed 0 bases at V and 4 bases at J, with 13 bases between. The germline V gene has CDR1 SGHRS and CDR2 YFSETQ. The CDR3 region is CASSLDPAALETQYF. The CDR3 nucleotides are TGCGCCAGCAGCTTGGACCCCGCGGCGCTAGAGACCCAGTACTTC.

CDR3 DNA sequence: TGCAGTGCTAGAGATCTTATCTTGCCGGAGAGGTACAATGAGCAGTTCTTC. Encoded protein: CSARDLILPERYNEQFF. The chain is built from TRBV20-1 and TRBJ2-1, with D unclear. The CDR3 has 17 residues. Per germline, CDR1 DFQATT and CDR2 SNEGSKA (reference sequence). The ends were cut back, 0 bases at V and 4 bases at J, with 19 bases in the middle.

The V call is TRBV4-1, the J call TRBJ1-1; D is perhaps TRBD1 (6 bases). Germline V gene lookup returns CDR1 MGHRA and CDR2 YSYEKL. The CDR3 is made up of 15 amino acids. Trimming stripped 3 bases from V and 3 bases from J, with 14 bases between. CDR3: CASSHLPRGDTEAFF. The CDR3 DNA sequence: TGCGCCAGCAGCCACCTCCCTAGGGGGGACACTGAAGCTTTCTTT.

The V call is TRBV20-1, the J call TRBJ2-7; TRBD2 matches at 7 bases. Germline loops: CDR1 DFQATT, CDR2 SNEGSKA (reference sequence). The J segment lost 6 bases and the V segment lost 3 bases, leaving 8 bases of the junction unmatched. The CDR3 runs to 13 residues. The CDR3 spells CSASGLVGAEQYF. DNA for the CDR3: TGCAGTGCTAGTGGACTAGTGGGAGCCGAGCAGTACTTC.

The J gene is TRBJ2-4, the V gene TRBV29-1; D gene ambiguous. This CDR3 region has 16 residues. The V gene lost 7 bases and the J gene lost 13 bases, with 32 bases spanning the gap. Germline V lookup: CDR1 SQVTM, CDR2 ANQGSEA. The CDR3 nucleotides read TGCAGCGGACGGGTCCCTTACTCAAGCTCCTACAATGAGCAGTACTTC. Protein: CSGRVPYSSSYNEQYF.

The gene calls are TRBV5-1 and TRBJ1-2, with TRBD1 matching over 8 bases. Per germline, CDR1 SGHRS and CDR2 YFSETQ. The V gene end was trimmed by 0 bases and the J gene end by 7 bases; junction bases not matched to a gene: 8. CDR3 length: 15 residues. Written as DNA, the CDR3 is TGCGCCAGCAGCTTGGAGCAGGGGGCAGGAGTTGGCTACACCTTC. It translates to CASSLEQGAGVGYTF.

The rearrangement joins TRBV12-3 or TRBV12-4 to TRBJ2-3; D is unresolved. The CDR3 totals 12 residues. Trimming removed 2 bases at V and 7 bases at J, with 7 bases between. CDR3 in amino acids: CASSLSVYTQYF. CDR3 in DNA: TGTGCCAGCAGTTTATCGGTCTATACGCAGTATTTT.

Only a few counts were recorded for this clonotype. V usage is TRBV4-2 and J usage is TRBJ2-3; perhaps TRBD1 as D (7 bases). With 0 bases removed from V and 4 bases from J, the gap between germline ends came to 17 bases. This CDR3 is 17 amino acids long. CDR1 is LGHNA, CDR2 YNFKEQ, per germline. The CDR3 DNA reads TGTGCCAGCAGCCAAGATTGGCCAGGGGGGTTCGCAGATACGCAGTATTTT. This codes for CASSQDWPGGFADTQYF.

This chain links TRBV27 with TRBJ2-7; 13 bases are a match to TRBD2. This CDR3 is built from 17 residues. The ends lost 0 bases at V and 4 bases at J; junction bases unmatched: 6. The germline V gene has CDR1 MNHEY and CDR2 SMNVEV (reference sequence). As DNA, the CDR3 is TGTGCCAGCAGTTTATCACGGACTAGCGGGAGTAGTTACGAGCAGTACTTC. This encodes CASSLSRTSGSSYEQYF.

The chain joins TRBV3-1 to TRBJ2-3; the D gene is possibly TRBD2 (5 bases). This CDR3 comprises 15 residues. Germline V gene data show CDR1 as LGHDT and CDR2 as YNNKEL (reference sequence). With 4 bases removed from V and 4 bases from J, the gap between germline ends came to 15 bases. The CDR3 is CASSLSWGDADTQYF. The CDR3 DNA reads as TGTGCCAGCAGCCTCAGCTGGGGAGATGCAGATACGCAGTATTTT.

There are a few counts of this clonotype. J is TRBJ1-1 and V is TRBV20-1; D is unresolved. This CDR3 contains 13 residues. Per the germline V gene, CDR1 is DFQATT and CDR2 is SNEGSKA (reference sequence). V lost 3 bases and J lost 0, with 8 bases in between. This CDR3 is CSARGLLNTEAFF. DNA for the CDR3: TGCAGTGCTAGGGGCCTCCTGAACACTGAAGCTTTCTTT.

The sample holds many counts of this clonotype. The chain links TRBV6-5 to TRBJ2-5; D not resolved. The CDR3 is 12 amino acids. CDR1 is MNHEY and CDR2 is SVGAGI in the germline V gene. V was trimmed by 0 bases and J by 3 bases, leaving 2 bases between them. For the CDR3, the DNA is TGTGCCAGCAGTTACTCGAAAGAGACCCAGTACTTC. It encodes CASSYSKETQYF.

This clonotype was seen only a few times. V is TRBV7-9 and J is TRBJ2-7; tentatively, D is TRBD1 (6 bases). Germline CDR1 SEHNR, CDR2 FQNEAQ (reference sequence). The V end was cut by 3 bases, the J end by 4 bases, with 16 bases between. The CDR3 loop spans 15 amino acids. Here the CDR3 reads CASSLGHPTGYEQYF. CDR3 nucleotide sequence: TGTGCCAGCAGCTTGGGCCACCCTACAGGGTACGAGCAGTACTTC. The full variable domain, its missing parts supplied by reference TRBV7-9 and TRBJ2-7, is DTGVSQNPRHKITKRGQNVTFRCDPISEHNRLYWYRQTLGQGPEFLTYFQNEAQLEKSRLLSDRFSAERPKGSFSTLEIQRTEQGDSAMYLCASSLGHPTGYEQYFGPGTRLTVT.

The chain combines TRBV5-1 with TRBJ2-5, with TRBD2 matching over 7 bases. CDR3 length: 16 residues. The germline gives CDR1 SGHRS, CDR2 YFSETQ. V trimming: 4 bases; J trimming: 2 bases; junction bases outside the gene matches: 11. The CDR3 region has the DNA TGCGCCAGCAGCCCTCGAAGCGGGGCGGAACAAGAGACCCAGTACTTC. It codes for CASSPRSGAEQETQYF.

This clonotype was seen once. The rearrangement links TRBV5-1 to TRBJ2-7; 7 bases line up with TRBD1. Trimming cost V 4 bases and J 5 bases; bases outside gene matches: 9. This CDR3 contains 14 residues. Germline-derived CDR1 and CDR2 are SGHRS and YFSETQ. CDR3 loop: CASSGRQGGDEQYF. The CDR3 DNA reads as TGCGCCAGCAGCGGCCGACAGGGCGGAGACGAGCAGTACTTC.

J is TRBJ2-3 and V is TRBV13, with TRBD2 matching over 7 bases. The CDR3 length is 15 residues. The V segment lost 0 bases and the J segment 6 bases; nucleotides outside the gene matches: 6. Germline CDR1 is PRHDT and CDR2 is FYEKMQ (reference sequence). The CDR3 spells CASSLGAGEADTQYF. CDR3 in DNA: TGTGCCAGCAGCTTAGGGGCGGGAGAAGCGGATACGCAGTATTTT.

The chain carries TRBV6-2 or TRBV6-3 and TRBJ2-5; D may correspond to TRBD1 or TRBD2 (5 bases each). This CDR3 comprises 14 residues. Germline V CDR1 and CDR2: MNHEY, SVGEGT. Trimming stripped 2 bases from V and 1 base from J, with 8 bases between. The CDR3 loop is CASSYGGPQETQYF. CDR3 DNA sequence: TGTGCCAGCAGTTACGGGGGACCCCAAGAGACCCAGTACTTC.